This T cell receptor beta chain originates from a study of cytomegalovirus exposure and HLA in healthy donors. As regards this clone: The target antigen is unknown.

V was cut by 0 bases and J by 2 bases, with 5 bases left in between. This CDR3 region has 13 residues. CDR1 and CDR2 (germline): SGDLS, YYNGEE. Study-wide results and caveats: Sequencing likely produced, as an artifact, a cluster of highly shared sequence variants.

PCR involved 60 Vbeta and 13 Jbeta primers. Clones were sequenced by immunoSEQ multiplex PCR, and TCRdb holds only the in-frame ones, with some missing. The sample carries some 170,000 clones, roughly three quarters recorded once. Material for sequencing was PBMCs. This TCR was sampled from a male donor in good health and CMV-seronegative. This chain joins TRBV9 and TRBJ1-2; no clear D gene. For the CDR3, the DNA is TGTGCCAGCAGCGTAGACGGGAACTATGGCTACACCTTC. The encoded protein is CASSVDGNYGYTF. Combining the CDR3 with reference TRBV9 and TRBJ1-2 gives the whole variable domain DSGVTQTPKHLITATGQRVTLRCSPRSGDLSVYWYQQSLDQGLQFLIQYYNGEERAKGNILERFSAQQFPDLHSELNLSSLELGDSALYFCASSVDGNYGYTFGSGTRLTVV.